The 30 T cell receptor beta chains in this list originate from one sample, sequenced in a study of T cell clones after liver transplantation (dated by TCRdb to between 2017 and 2020). Library prep was done by the immunoSEQ multiplex PCR assay. In its TCRdb copy, this immuneACCESS table keeps in-frame sequences only and misses some clones. Where compared with another copy, unresolved V genes explain less than half of these, and the others have no known cause. The sample profile shows more than 10,000 clones; 74% of them were found once. Clones ranked in the top ten supply approximately 33% of the sample. Sequences were derived from CD8+ T cells from blood, sampled at the 22-month timepoint. The receptor source for this set is a human patient who received a liver transplant. Some T cells may originate with the graft donor following a transplant.

This sequence joins TRBV2 and TRBJ2-1; the D is unclear. CDR1 is SNHLY, CDR2 FYNNEI, per germline. Trimming removed 6 bases at V and 7 bases at J, with 10 bases between. There are 12 residues in the CDR3. In DNA, the CDR3 is TGTGCCAGCAGAGAGGACGGGAATGAGCAGTTCTTC. This encodes CASREDGNEQFF. Variable domain in full (rest from reference TRBV2 and TRBJ2-1): EPEVTQTPSHQVTQMGQEVILRCVPISNHLYFYWYRQILGQKVEFLVSFYNNEISEKSEIFDDQFSVERPDGSNFTLKIRSTKLEDSAMYFCASREDGNEQFFGPGTRLTVL.

The chain recombines TRBV6-1 with TRBJ2-7; 9 bases agree with TRBD2. The CDR3 loop spans 13 amino acids. J gave up 2 bases and V 6 bases, and 2 bases lay outside the gene matches. Germline V gene lookup returns CDR1 MNHNS and CDR2 SASEGT. The CDR3 DNA is TGTGCCAGCAGGGCTAGCGGGGCCTACGAGCAGTACTTC. This encodes CASRASGAYEQYF.

The V gene is TRBV5-1, the J gene TRBJ2-1; TRBD2 aligns across 12 bases. CDR1 SGHRS and CDR2 YFSETQ come from the germline V gene. V was clipped by 3 bases and J by 8 bases; unmatched bases: 9. This CDR3 is 16 amino acids long. Here the CDR3 DNA reads TGCGCCAGCAGCTGGGAAAGACTAGCGGGGGTACATGAGCAGTTCTTC. Residues: CASSWERLAGVHEQFF. The whole variable domain, remainder taken from reference TRBV5-1 and TRBJ2-1, is KAGVTQTPRYLIKTRGQQVTLSCSPISGHRSVSWYQQTPGQGLQFLFEYFSETQRNKGNFPGRFSGRQFSNSRSEMNVSTLELGDSALYLCASSWERLAGVHEQFFGPGTRLTVL.

The chain combines TRBV6-6 with TRBJ2-2; TRBD1 is a possible D gene (5 bases). Trimming stripped 5 bases from V and 4 bases from J, with 14 bases between. This CDR3 has 15 amino acids. The germline gives CDR1 MNHNY, CDR2 SVGAGI (reference sequence). CDR3 DNA: TGTGCCAGCAGTCTCTTATGGGGCGCCACCGGGGAGCTGTTTTTT. This translates into CASSLLWGATGELFF.

CDR3 loop: CASSNTGGVNTEAFF. CDR3 nucleotide sequence: TGTGCCAGCAGTAATACGGGAGGGGTGAACACTGAAGCTTTCTTT. The chain has TRBV6-6 and TRBJ1-1, with a tentative D call TRBD1 (5 bases). The CDR3 extends over 15 amino acids. The V end lost 5 bases, the J end lost 0 bases, and 13 bases lay between the germline ends. Germline V gene lookup returns CDR1 MNHNY and CDR2 SVGAGI (reference sequence).

The chain recombines TRBV16 with TRBJ1-1, with a tentative D call TRBD1 (5 bases). Germline CDR1 KGHSY, CDR2 FQNENV. The CDR3 length is 14 residues. V was pared by 1 base and J by 3 bases, with 9 bases between. The CDR3 nucleotides read TGTGCCAGCAGCCAATTTGTCAGGGACACTGAAGCTTTCTTT. It translates to CASSQFVRDTEAFF.

V and J are TRBV5-5 and TRBJ2-2; D gene ambiguous. The V gene lost 4 bases and the J gene lost 0 bases, with 10 bases spanning the gap. The CDR3 extends over 15 amino acids. Germline values: CDR1 SGHKS, CDR2 YYEKEE (reference sequence). This CDR3 is CASSLRQANTGELFF. The CDR3 nucleotides read TGTGCCAGCAGCCTGAGACAAGCGAACACCGGGGAGCTGTTTTTT.

The V call is TRBV5-1, the J call TRBJ2-2; no definite D call. Germline-derived CDR1 and CDR2 are SGHRS and YFSETQ. The CDR3 length is 14 residues. V was trimmed by 1 base and J by 7 bases, leaving 11 bases between them. This CDR3 reads CASSLNPTGGELFF. In nucleotides, the CDR3 is TGCGCCAGCAGCTTGAACCCCACGGGCGGGGAGCTGTTTTTT.

The rearrangement joins TRBV4-2 to TRBJ2-7; D perhaps matches TRBD1 (6 bases). Trimming left V 0 bases short and J 1 base short, with 10 bases between. The CDR3 extends over 15 amino acids. In germline, CDR1 is LGHNA, CDR2 YNFKEQ. The CDR3 loop reads CASSQETDRSYEQYF. The CDR3 DNA sequence: TGTGCCAGCAGCCAAGAAACGGACAGATCCTACGAGCAGTACTTC.

The rearrangement joins TRBV6-5 to TRBJ2-3; TRBD1 matches 7 bases. This CDR3 has 15 residues. Germline V gives CDR1 MNHEY, CDR2 SVGAGI. J gave up 3 bases and V 6 bases, and 9 bases lay outside the gene matches. CDR3 loop: CASSQDRIRTDTQYF. Written as DNA, the CDR3 is TGTGCCAGCAGCCAGGACAGGATAAGAACAGATACGCAGTATTTT.

This rearrangement joins TRBV5-6 to TRBJ2-3; D may be TRBD1 (5 bases). CDR3 length: 15 residues. Trimming pared 4 bases from V and 2 bases from J, leaving 14 bases between. Per the germline V gene, CDR1 is SGHDT and CDR2 is YYEEEE. CDR3 residues: CASSQDGHNTDTQYF. CDR3 nucleotides: TGTGCCAGCAGCCAGGATGGACATAACACAGATACGCAGTATTTT.

The table lists this clone with a count of one. This sequence joins TRBV29-1 and TRBJ2-1, with D unresolved. The V end was cut by 2 bases, the J end by 6 bases, with 5 bases between. The CDR3 consists of 11 residues. Germline V CDR1 and CDR2: SQVTM, ANQGSEA. In DNA form, the CDR3 reads TGCAGCGTTGAATTGAGCAATGAGCAGTTCTTC. As protein: CSVELSNEQFF.

The J gene is TRBJ2-2, the V gene TRBV19; D ambiguous. Trimming stripped 6 bases from V and 6 bases from J, with 8 bases between. This CDR3 region has 12 residues. Per germline, CDR1 LNHDA and CDR2 SQIVND (reference sequence). The CDR3 reads CASRTISGELFF. The CDR3 nucleotides are TGTGCCAGTAGGACAATCTCCGGGGAGCTGTTTTTT. Together with reference TRBV19 and TRBJ2-2, the CDR3 gives the full variable domain: DGGITQSPKYLFRKEGQNVTLSCEQNLNHDAMYWYRQDPGQGLRLIYYSQIVNDFQKGDIAEGYSVSREKKESFPLTVTSAQKNPTAFYLCASRTISGELFFGEGSRLTVL.

The chain recombines TRBV19 with TRBJ2-7; D might be TRBD1 (6 bases). CDR1 and CDR2 (germline): LNHDA, SQIVND (reference sequence). The V and J ends lost 6 bases and 4 bases respectively, with 13 bases between them. The CDR3 has 13 residues. CDR3 region: CASSAGARYEQYF. DNA for the CDR3: TGTGCCAGTAGCGCAGGGGCAAGATACGAGCAGTACTTC.

The chain recombines TRBV6-1 with TRBJ1-2; 11 nucleotides match TRBD1. The V gene's germline CDR1 is MNHNS and CDR2 SASEGT. With 2 bases clipped from V and 8 bases from J, the junction kept 13 bases outside the gene matches. The CDR3 contains 17 residues. The chain's CDR3 is CASSEPGSPGTGGGYTF. CDR3 DNA: TGTGCCAGCAGTGAACCGGGATCGCCCGGGACAGGGGGAGGCTACACCTTC.

The chain combines TRBV6-5 with TRBJ2-7; 11 nucleotides agree with TRBD1. Germline V gives CDR1 MNHEY, CDR2 SVGAGI. The CDR3 spans 16 residues. V lost 4 bases, J lost 2 bases, and 7 bases stayed unmatched. Written as DNA, the CDR3 is TGTGCCAGCAGTTCCTCTCTGGACAGGGGGCCCTACGAGCAGTACTTC. Translated: CASSSSLDRGPYEQYF.

V gene TRBV4-3 combines with J gene TRBJ2-7; 8 bases are shared with TRBD1. The CDR3 is 14 residues long. Germline CDR1 LGHNA, CDR2 YSLEER. Trimming at V came to 4 bases and at J to 6 bases, leaving 8 bases not matched to a gene. CDR3 loop: CASSRTGGRAEQYF. The CDR3 nucleotides read TGCGCCAGCAGCCGAACAGGGGGTCGGGCCGAGCAGTACTTC.

In DNA, the CDR3 is TGCGCCAGCAGCTTGGCCGTAAGGACAGGGGATACTGAAGCTTTCTTT. Its translation: CASSLAVRTGDTEAFF. The rearrangement uses TRBV5-1 and TRBJ1-1, with 9 positions matching TRBD1. Germline V gives CDR1 SGHRS, CDR2 YFSETQ. The V gene end was trimmed by 0 bases and the J gene end by 5 bases; junction bases not matched to a gene: 8. The CDR3 is 16 amino acids.

The chain employs TRBV6-5 and TRBJ2-5, with D unclear. Trimming pared 0 bases from V and 5 bases from J, leaving 10 bases between. The CDR3 is made up of 14 amino acids. The germline V gene has CDR1 MNHEY and CDR2 SVGAGI. The CDR3 coding sequence is TGTGCCAGCAGTTACTCGGTTAGTCAGGAGACCCAGTACTTC. Amino acids: CASSYSVSQETQYF.

The chain links TRBV5-1 to TRBJ2-5; the D gene is possibly TRBD2 (5 bases). The CDR3 is made up of 15 amino acids. CDR1 is SGHRS, CDR2 YFSETQ, per germline. With 7 bases removed from V and 5 bases from J, the gap between germline ends came to 21 bases. CDR3 amino acids: CASGPRPGRGETQYF. The CDR3 bases are TGCGCCAGCGGCCCCAGGCCGGGCCGCGGGGAGACCCAGTACTTC. The whole variable domain, remainder taken from reference TRBV5-1 and TRBJ2-5, is KAGVTQTPRYLIKTRGQQVTLSCSPISGHRSVSWYQQTPGQGLQFLFEYFSETQRNKGNFPGRFSGRQFSNSRSEMNVSTLELGDSALYLCASGPRPGRGETQYFGPGTRLLVL.

This sequence joins TRBV11-2 and TRBJ2-2; D may be TRBD2 (6 bases). This CDR3 region has 15 residues. Trimming took off 6 bases at V and 2 bases at J, with 13 bases between the two ends. CDR1 SGHAT and CDR2 FQNNGV come from the germline V gene. The CDR3 loop is CASRISGVNTGELFF. CDR3 coding DNA: TGTGCCAGCAGAATTAGCGGAGTTAACACCGGGGAGCTGTTTTTT. The whole variable domain, remainder taken from reference TRBV11-2 and TRBJ2-2, is EAGVAQSPRYKIIEKRQSVAFWCNPISGHATLYWYQQILGQGPKLLIQFQNNGVVDDSQLPKDRFSAERLKGVDSTLKIQPAKLEDSAVYLCASRISGVNTGELFFGEGSRLTVL.

The chain couples TRBV13 to TRBJ2-7, with 7 bases aligning to TRBD1. V was pared by 4 bases and J by 6 bases, with 6 bases of the junction left unmatched. This CDR3 contains 13 residues. Germline V gives CDR1 PRHDT, CDR2 FYEKMQ (reference sequence). The CDR3 sequence: CASSSRGPIEQYF. In DNA, the CDR3 is TGTGCCAGCAGCTCGAGGGGGCCGATCGAGCAGTACTTC.

The V call is TRBV6-1, the J call TRBJ1-5, with D maybe TRBD1 (5 bases). Germline CDR1 is MNHNS and CDR2 is SASEGT. Trimming left V 6 bases short and J 6 bases short, with 15 bases between. The CDR3 sequence is 14 residues long. CDR3: CASRRGQVVQPQHF. CDR3 nucleotides: TGTGCCAGCAGAAGGGGCCAGGTCGTTCAGCCCCAGCATTTT.

The chain employs TRBV6-5 and TRBJ2-1, with 9 bases identical to TRBD2. Per germline, CDR1 MNHEY and CDR2 SVGAGI. The CDR3 runs to 15 residues. After removal of 5 bases from V and 10 bases from J, the junction contained 12 bases not matched to a gene. The CDR3 bases are TGTGCCAGCAGTCCCGGGACTAGCCTCGCCGGAGAGCAGTTCTTC. Its translation is CASSPGTSLAGEQFF.

The chain is built from TRBV7-2 and TRBJ2-7, with a tentative D call TRBD2 (6 bases). Germline CDR1 and CDR2: SGHTA and FQGNSA. V was shortened by 7 bases and J by 2 bases, with 18 bases between the two germline ends. The CDR3 runs 15 residues. The CDR3 loop is CASTPGVGGAYEQYF. CDR3 nucleotides: TGTGCCAGCACCCCCGGGGTGGGGGGAGCCTACGAGCAGTACTTC.

The V gene is TRBV11-2, the J gene TRBJ2-7; D possibly corresponds to TRBD1 (5 bases). V lost 4 bases and J lost 2, with 9 bases in between. This CDR3 contains 13 residues. From germline, CDR1 is SGHAT and CDR2 FQNNGV. CDR3 coding DNA: TGTGCCAGCAGCTACGACAGAACCTACGAGCAGTACTTC. Its translation is CASSYDRTYEQYF.

The chain recombines TRBV7-9 with TRBJ1-2; possibly TRBD1 for D (5 bases). The germline V gene has CDR1 SEHNR and CDR2 FQNEAQ (reference sequence). V was clipped by 10 bases and J by 7 bases, with 25 bases between them. This CDR3 is 15 amino acids long. The CDR3 DNA reads as TGTGCCACGATTGGGGCCGGGACGGACGATGGTGGCTACACCTTC. It encodes CATIGAGTDDGGYTF.

The chain links TRBV9 to TRBJ2-3; tentatively, D is TRBD2 (5 bases). Germline CDR1 reads SGDLS; CDR2 reads YYNGEE. The CDR3 spans 16 residues. V gave up 3 bases and J gave up 0 bases, with 14 bases separating them. CDR3 protein: CASSDRGGDSTDTQYF. In DNA, the CDR3 is TGTGCCAGCAGCGACCGGGGTGGAGACAGCACAGATACGCAGTATTTT.

This chain uses TRBV10-2 with TRBJ2-7; TRBD1 might be the D (5 bases). The CDR3 is made up of 13 amino acids. V gave up 4 bases and J gave up 0 bases, with 7 bases separating them. Germline V lookup: CDR1 WSHSY, CDR2 SAAADI. CDR3 bases: TGCGCCAGCAGTGGGGGCAGCTCCTACGAGCAGTACTTC. It translates to CASSGGSSYEQYF.

The V gene is TRBV7-3, the J gene TRBJ2-1; 9 nucleotides align to TRBD2. Germline values: CDR1 SGHTA, CDR2 FQGTGA. CDR3 size: 15 residues. The junction had 4 bases not matched to a gene; V was cut back by 0 bases and J by 7 bases. This CDR3 is CASSLTSGGKNEQFF. In DNA, the CDR3 is TGTGCCAGCAGCTTAACAAGCGGGGGGAAAAATGAGCAGTTCTTC.